Listed below are T cell receptor beta chains from one sample, sequenced in a study of T cells in Graves' hyperthyroidism and ophthalmopathy. TCRdb independently ran MiXCR on the multiplex PCR reads; one entry per CDR3 protein. The data hold 500,000 to 650,000 distinct CDR3 sequences, with roughly 15% observed a single time. Sequenced: blood. These receptors all come from a woman aged 45-65 years with Graves' ophthalmopathy. Both conserved end residues are part of each CDR3. A D gene is named only where the DNA matches it firmly. A clone size is listed for some rows: how often the clone was seen (once, few, many), or a class if it is expanded.

clone size,J gene,D gene,V gene,CDR3 DNA,CDR3 protein
many,TRBJ2-1,TRBD2,TRBV27,TGTGCCAGCACCTTAGCGGGAGGGGGCTTGAATGAGCAGTTCTTC,CASTLAGGGLNEQFF
NA,TRBJ2-1,TRBD2,TRBV4-3,TGCGCCAGCAGCCAAGAAGGACTAGCGGAGAACAATGAGCAGTTCTTC,CASSQEGLAENNEQFF
many,TRBJ2-1,NA,TRBV29-1,TGCAGCGTTGAAGATTGGCAGGCCGGAATAGATGAGCAGTTCTTC,CSVEDWQAGIDEQFF
NA,TRBJ2-3,NA,TRBV11-2,TGTGCCAGCAGCCGAGGGCGGGATACAGATACGCAGTATTTT,CASSRGRDTDTQYF
few,TRBJ2-5,TRBD2,TRBV6-1,TGTGCCAGCAGTATTACGCTAGCGGAAGAGACCCAGTACTTC,CASSITLAEETQYF
few,TRBJ2-7,TRBD2,TRBV20-1,TGCAGTGCTCTAAGTCCGGGACTAGCAGACTACGAGCAGTACTTC,CSALSPGLADYEQYF
many,TRBJ2-5,TRBD2,TRBV10-3,TGTGCCATTAGCGGGAGCACCCAAGAGACCCAGTACTTC,CAISGSTQETQYF
few,TRBJ2-7,TRBD2,TRBV29-1,TGCAGCGTTTCCAGCGGGAACTACGAGCAGTACTTC,CSVSSGNYEQYF
few,TRBJ2-3,TRBD2,TRBV27,TGTGCCAGCAGTCCCCCCGAGGTAGCGGGAGTTTCAGATACGCAGTATTTT,CASSPPEVAGVSDTQYF
many,TRBJ2-5,NA,TRBV3-1,TGTGCCAGCAGCCAAGTAACCACGGGGGAGACCCAGTACTTC,CASSQVTTGETQYF
many,TRBJ1-5,NA,TRBV28,TGTGCCAGCAGAATTTTTAAGGGTCCGCGGGGGCAGCCCCAGCATTTT,CASRIFKGPRGQPQHF
NA,TRBJ1-5,TRBD1,TRBV19,TGTGCCAGTAGTATAGGGGACAGGGGGCTGGGTCAGCCCCAGCATTTT,CASSIGDRGLGQPQHF
many,TRBJ2-7,NA,TRBV20-1,TGCAGTGCTAGAGATTGGGGATATACCTACGAGCAGTACTTC,CSARDWGYTYEQYF
few,TRBJ2-1,NA,TRBV20-1,TGCAGTGCTAGATCGTTGGGGGCCTTATCCTACAATGAGCAGTTCTTC,CSARSLGALSYNEQFF
many,TRBJ2-1,TRBD1,TRBV5-1,TGCGCCAGCAGCTCAGTCCCGGGACAGGGATATGAGCAGTTCTTC,CASSSVPGQGYEQFF
NA,TRBJ2-5,NA,TRBV28,TGTGCCAGCAGATCGGGGCTAGCGATTAAAGAGACCCAGTACTTC,CASRSGLAIKETQYF
NA,TRBJ1-4,NA,TRBV15,TGTGCCACCAGCAGAGATGGAACGGGGAATGAAAAACTGTTTTTT,CATSRDGTGNEKLFF
few,TRBJ1-6,NA,TRBV19,TGTGCCAGTAGCTCCTCCGGGGCACCCCTCCACTTT,CASSSSGAPLHF
NA,TRBJ2-1,TRBD2,TRBV7-2,TGTGCCAGCAGCTTAGGGGGGGTAGCGGGATCACGGTACAATGAGCAGTTCTTC,CASSLGGVAGSRYNEQFF
many,TRBJ2-1,TRBD2,TRBV5-1,TGCGCCAGCAGCTCCCAAGGACTAGCGGGTTTCTCCTCCTACAATGAGCAGTTCTTC,CASSSQGLAGFSSYNEQFF
many,TRBJ2-2,NA,TRBV7-2,TGTGCCAGCAGCTTAGCGGCTAGTCCCGGGGAGCTGTTTTTT,CASSLAASPGELFF
few,TRBJ2-1,TRBD2,TRBV29-1,TGCAGCGTTGAATTTGCGGGAGGGTTAAAGCAGTTCTTC,CSVEFAGGLKQFF
many,TRBJ2-5,NA,TRBV6-1,TGTGCCAGCAGGCCCACTAGTTACGAGACCCAGTACTTC,CASRPTSYETQYF